The present TCR beta chain was sequenced within a study of CD4+ T cells in melanoma. The study's findings and limits: CD8+ T cell, macrophage and B cell function reportedly correlated with neoantigen-specific CD4+ T cells. In melanoma, neoantigen-specific CD4+ T cells reportedly differed in differentiation state.

Sequencing was performed with immunoSEQ multiplex PCR; in TCRdb, only in-frame clones are kept and a portion is missing. This table holds about 140,000 clones, about 93% found once. V lost 8 bases to trimming and J lost 1 base, with 0 bases between them. Germline values: CDR1 SNHLY, CDR2 FYNNEI. This CDR3 comprises 11 residues. A word on this clone: Antigen: not known.

V usage is TRBV2 and J usage is TRBJ2-6; no reliable D call. The source is a human donor with melanoma. Written as DNA, the CDR3 is TGTGCCAGCTCTGGGGCCAACGTCCTGACTTTC. Its translation: CASSGANVLTF.